This passage covers 26 T cell receptor beta chains from one sample sequenced in a study of T cell responses to AZD1222 COVID-19 vaccine. The table came from immunoSEQ multiplex PCR; TCRdb's copy has only in-frame clones and leaves some out. The table includes fewer than 75,000 clones, about nine tenths detected once. Sequenced here: peripheral blood, sampled 28 days after the second dose of the MenACWY control vaccine. Source of these receptors: an adult who received the MenACWY meningococcal vaccine as a control.

The chain employs TRBV30 and TRBJ2-3, with D unresolved. Germline lookup yields CDR1 GTSNPN and CDR2 SVGIG (reference sequence). V lost 0 bases to trimming and J lost 11 bases, with 9 bases between them. CDR3 length: 11 residues. The CDR3 coding sequence is TGTGCCTGGAGTGTAGATCTTAAGCAGTATTTT. Residues: CAWSVDLKQYF.

V gene TRBV19 combines with J gene TRBJ1-1; D is possibly TRBD1 (6 bases). This CDR3 has 12 residues. Germline CDR1 LNHDA, CDR2 SQIVND (reference sequence). Deletions cut 8 bases from V and 7 bases from J, with 14 bases between. CDR3 bases: TGTGCCAGTTCCACCGGGACACTTGAAGCTTTCTTT. Its translation: CASSTGTLEAFF.

The chain employs TRBV6-5 and TRBJ2-7; TRBD2 matches 8 bases. Germline V gene data show CDR1 as MNHEY and CDR2 as SVGAGI. V dropped 6 bases and J dropped 1; count of bases not matched to a gene: 8. The CDR3 is made up of 15 amino acids. The CDR3: CASREREPLSYEQYF. CDR3 sequence (DNA): TGTGCCAGCAGGGAGCGGGAGCCGCTTTCCTACGAGCAGTACTTC.

This clone was found once. The V call is TRBV7-3, the J call TRBJ2-3; D unclear. CDR1 is SGHTA and CDR2 is FQGTGA in the germline V gene. The CDR3 has 14 residues. V was shortened by 2 bases and J by 0 bases, with 6 bases between the two germline ends. CDR3 DNA: TGTGCCAGCAGCTTACAGTCTAGCACAGATACGCAGTATTTT. This codes for CASSLQSSTDTQYF. The whole variable domain, filled in from reference TRBV7-3 and TRBJ2-3, reads GAGVSQTPSNKVTEKGKYVELRCDPISGHTALYWYRQSLGQGPEFLIYFQGTGAADDSGLPNDRFFAVRPEGSVSTLKIQRTERGDSAVYLCASSLQSSTDTQYFGPGTRLTVL.

The genes are TRBV10-3 and TRBJ2-3; possible D gene TRBD1, 6 bases. CDR1 is ENHRY and CDR2 is SYGVKD in the germline V gene. The V end lost 2 bases, the J end lost 4 bases, and 19 bases lay between the germline ends. The CDR3 totals 17 residues. The CDR3 loop is CAISEVSQGRMADTQYF. The DNA for the CDR3 is TGTGCCATCAGTGAGGTGTCACAGGGAAGAATGGCAGATACGCAGTATTTT.

The chain uses TRBV9 and TRBJ2-4, with 9 bases lining up with TRBD1. Trimming removed 5 bases from V and 7 bases from J; junction bases left unmatched: 10. The germline V gene encodes CDR1 SGDLS and CDR2 YYNGEE. The CDR3 has 15 residues. CDR3 residues: CASSATQGAANIQYF. The CDR3 region has the DNA TGTGCCAGCAGTGCTACACAGGGGGCGGCGAACATTCAGTACTTC.

This chain uses TRBV2 with TRBJ2-3; D not certain. The CDR3 has 13 residues. The germline V and J ends were trimmed by 4 bases and 11 bases, with 16 bases remaining between them. Germline V gives CDR1 SNHLY, CDR2 FYNNEI. CDR3 amino acids: CASSADALVGQYF. The DNA for the CDR3 is TGTGCCAGCAGTGCGGACGCCCTAGTCGGGCAGTATTTT.

This sequence joins TRBV28 and TRBJ1-2, with D possibly being TRBD1 (5 bases). The CDR3 length is 14 residues. The ends were cut back, 1 base at V and 4 bases at J, with 10 bases in the middle. Germline CDR1 MDHEN, CDR2 SYDVKM. The CDR3 DNA sequence: TGTGCCAGCAGTTTATCCGCAGGGACCTATGGCTACACCTTC. Translating it yields CASSLSAGTYGYTF.

The rearrangement joins TRBV28 to TRBJ2-1, with no clear D. The germline CDR1 and CDR2 sequences are MDHEN and SYDVKM. This CDR3 region has 12 residues. The V end lost 6 bases, the J end lost 4 bases, and 7 bases lay between the germline ends. The CDR3 sequence: CASSSLYNEQFF. The CDR3 DNA follows: TGTGCCAGCAGCTCCCTATACAATGAGCAGTTCTTC.

CDR3 in DNA: TGTGCCAGCAGCCCGGCAGGGCACCAGCCCCAGCATTTT. Translation: CASSPAGHQPQHF. This chain connects TRBV14 to TRBJ1-5, with a tentative D call TRBD1 (5 bases). Trimming shortened V by 4 bases and J by 7 bases, and 11 bases separated the two germline ends. The V gene's germline CDR1 is SGHDN and CDR2 FVKESK. The CDR3 extends over 13 amino acids.

This clone was recorded once. Written as DNA, the CDR3 is TGTGCCATCTCAAACCCCGGGGTTAAAAATGAAAAACTGTTTTTT. Its protein product is CAISNPGVKNEKLFF. The chain has TRBV10-3 and TRBJ1-4; D ambiguous. V gave up 8 bases and J gave up 5 bases, with 18 bases separating them. The CDR3 extends over 15 amino acids. Per germline, CDR1 ENHRY and CDR2 SYGVKD.

The CDR3, as DNA: TGTGCCAGCAGTGAAAGGACAGGGGTAACCAATGAGCAGTTCTTC. It encodes CASSERTGVTNEQFF. This chain joins TRBV28 and TRBJ2-1; 9 nucleotides align to TRBD1. Germline V lookup: CDR1 MDHEN, CDR2 SYDVKM. J lost 6 bases, V lost 5 bases, and 8 bases had no gene match. CDR3 size: 15 residues.

The J gene is TRBJ2-7, the V gene TRBV19, with a tentative D call TRBD2 (5 bases). In germline, CDR1 is LNHDA, CDR2 SQIVND (reference sequence). V was shortened by 3 bases and J by 5 bases, with 17 bases between the two germline ends. The CDR3 runs 15 residues. Written as DNA, the CDR3 is TGTGCCAGTAGTATCCGGCCCTCCGAGAGGGACGAGCAGTACTTC. Translation: CASSIRPSERDEQYF.

The V gene is TRBV4-3, the J gene TRBJ1-6; possibly TRBD1 for D (5 bases). The CDR3 loop spans 14 amino acids. Trimming pared 4 bases from V and 8 bases from J, leaving 12 bases between. CDR1 LGHNA and CDR2 YSLEER come from the germline V gene. The CDR3 DNA is TGCGCCAGCAGCCCCGGGCAGGGAGATTCACCCCTCCACTTT. This gives the protein CASSPGQGDSPLHF.

The V gene is TRBV28, the J gene TRBJ2-7; 7 nucleotides agree with TRBD1. CDR1 and CDR2 (germline): MDHEN, SYDVKM. This CDR3 has 13 amino acids. J gave up 8 bases and V 5 bases, and 9 bases lay outside the gene matches. The CDR3, as DNA: TGTGCCAGCAGTGAACCTACAGGGGTCAAGCAGTACTTC. This translates into CASSEPTGVKQYF.

This clone has only a few counts. The V and J genes are TRBV19 and TRBJ2-7; 9 nucleotides align to TRBD1. J was trimmed by 2 bases and V by 9 bases; bases with no gene match: 5. The germline CDR1 and CDR2 sequences are LNHDA and SQIVND (reference sequence). The CDR3 has 13 residues. The CDR3 loop reads CASNRGPTYEQYF. DNA for the CDR3: TGTGCCAGCAACAGGGGGCCCACCTACGAGCAGTACTTC.

This chain joins TRBV10-3 and TRBJ2-7, with D hard to call. This CDR3 is 11 amino acids long. CDR1 is ENHRY and CDR2 is SYGVKD in the germline V gene. V was trimmed by 8 bases and J by 4 bases, leaving 9 bases between them. CDR3 loop: CAIGLTYEQYF. As DNA, the CDR3 is TGTGCCATCGGATTAACGTACGAGCAGTACTTC.

This clone was counted a single time. The chain has TRBV6-6 and TRBJ2-5; 10 bases fit TRBD1. The V segment lost 4 bases and the J segment 5 bases; nucleotides outside the gene matches: 7. Germline CDR1 is MNHNY and CDR2 is SVGAGI (reference sequence). This CDR3 contains 15 residues. CDR3 protein: CASSSPDRGSETQYF. The CDR3 nucleotides are TGTGCCAGCAGTTCCCCGGACAGGGGGTCTGAGACCCAGTACTTC.

The J gene is TRBJ1-1, the V gene TRBV20-1, with D possibly being TRBD1 (5 bases). The CDR3 covers 14 residues. V lost 3 bases, J lost 6 bases, and 17 bases lay in between. Germline CDR1 reads DFQATT; CDR2 reads SNEGSKA (reference sequence). The CDR3 reads CSASTYQGFAEAFF. In DNA, the CDR3 is TGCAGTGCTAGTACGTACCAGGGATTCGCTGAAGCTTTCTTT.

This chain uses TRBV5-1 with TRBJ2-7; 11 nucleotides align to TRBD1. Germline assignment: CDR1 SGHRS and CDR2 YFSETQ. The CDR3 length is 16 residues. Unmatched junction bases numbered 12, after V lost 4 bases and J lost 6 bases. CDR3 in DNA: TGCGCCAGCAGCCATCTCAAAGGGACAGGGGGTTTCGAGCAGTACTTC. Protein: CASSHLKGTGGFEQYF.

The genes are TRBV10-3 and TRBJ2-3; TRBD2 matches at 10 bases. The CDR3 consists of 16 residues. Germline CDR1 ENHRY, CDR2 SYGVKD. Losses at the gene ends were 3 bases for V and 2 bases for J; bases not matched to a gene: 5. CDR3 nucleotide sequence: TGTGCCATCAGTGATTTAGCGGGGGGAGCCACAGATACGCAGTATTTT. It is translated as CAISDLAGGATDTQYF.

The V and J genes are TRBV7-9 and TRBJ1-2; 7 nucleotides match TRBD1. V was clipped by 4 bases and J by 8 bases; unmatched bases: 7. CDR3 length equals 13 residues. The germline V gene encodes CDR1 SEHNR and CDR2 FQNEAQ (reference sequence). The CDR3 DNA sequence: TGTGCCAGCAGCTCTCGAGGGGGCAGGGGCTACACCTTC. This sequence encodes CASSSRGGRGYTF. Full variable domain (missing parts from reference TRBV7-9 and TRBJ1-2): DTGVSQNPRHKITKRGQNVTFRCDPISEHNRLYWYRQTLGQGPEFLTYFQNEAQLEKSRLLSDRFSAERPKGSFSTLEIQRTEQGDSAMYLCASSSRGGRGYTFGSGTRLTVV.

This clone was picked up one time. CDR3 DNA: TGTGCCACCAGCAGAGATCACGGGACCCAGTACTTC. It specifies CATSRDHGTQYF. This sequence joins TRBV15 and TRBJ2-5, with D hard to call. Trimming shortened V by 0 bases and J by 7 bases, and 6 bases separated the two germline ends. Germline V gene data show CDR1 as LNHNV and CDR2 as YYDKDF (reference sequence). CDR3 length: 12 amino acids.

This rearrangement joins TRBV5-1 to TRBJ2-5; 14 nucleotides match TRBD2. The CDR3 consists of 20 residues. Germline-derived CDR1 and CDR2 are SGHRS and YFSETQ. Trimming at V came to 5 bases and at J to 1 base, leaving 16 bases not matched to a gene. The CDR3: CASRGLAGEVGRPSQETQYF. The CDR3, as DNA: TGCGCCAGCAGGGGACTAGCGGGAGAAGTGGGGCGGCCCTCCCAAGAGACCCAGTACTTC.

The V call is TRBV7-8, the J call TRBJ2-7; 7 bases are a match to TRBD2. V lost 4 bases to trimming and J lost 6 bases; unmatched junction nucleotides: 6. The CDR3 extends over 13 amino acids. Germline V gene data show CDR1 as SGHVS and CDR2 as FQNEAQ. CDR3 in amino acids: CASSWGGTPEQYF. Written as DNA, the CDR3 is TGTGCCAGCAGCTGGGGGGGGACTCCCGAGCAGTACTTC.

This sequence joins TRBV18 and TRBJ2-6; D not certain. The CDR3 consists of 14 residues. V was pared by 6 bases and J by 1 base, with 7 bases between. Germline V gene lookup returns CDR1 KGHSH and CDR2 LQKENI. Here the CDR3 reads CASSDRSGANVLTF. The CDR3 nucleotides are TGTGCCAGCTCCGATCGATCTGGGGCCAACGTCCTGACTTTC.